This T cell receptor (beta chain) was captured in a study of radiation and T cells in renal cell carcinoma. The time point: blood 4 weeks post-SBRT, at nephrectomy. Noted treatment: 15 Gy SBRT to primary tumor, nephrectomy 4 weeks later. Nephrectomy followed 15 Gy stereotactic body radiation by 4 weeks. Radiation-treated patients gave blood at baseline, week 2 and week 4. Between the trimmed V and J ends, which lost 1 base and 2 bases, there was a span of 6 bases. This CDR3 has 14 amino acids. From germline, CDR1 is SGHVS and CDR2 FQNEAQ. Study-level findings and limits: No pretreatment tumor biopsies were available for baseline clonotypes. Top tumor clonotypes rose in blood 2 weeks post-radiation, then contracted.

As concerns this clone: Antigen: not known.

The table came from immunoSEQ multiplex PCR; TCRdb's copy has only in-frame clones and leaves some out. Among fewer than 80,000 clones listed, 83% were seen once. The sample in question was blood, obtained from a patient whose treatment included radiotherapy and nephrectomy. The V and J genes are TRBV7-8 and TRBJ1-5; no clear D. This TCR derives from a woman aged 55-69 years with renal cell carcinoma. The CDR3 DNA reads as TGTGCCAGCAGCTTAGGCGGAGGCAATCAGCCCCAGCATTTT. It encodes CASSLGGGNQPQHF.